This T cell receptor (beta chain) derives from a study of Ad26.COV2.S vaccination and SARS-CoV-2 variants. TCRdb keeps only in-frame clones here, not all; method: immunoSEQ multiplex PCR. This table holds 150,000 to 200,000 clones, roughly 87% found once. General study findings and limits: Analytic work on TCR breadth and depth might have understated the full extent of total T cell responses.

The V and J ends lost 4 bases and 4 bases, in that order; junction bases with no gene match: 10. CDR1 KGHDR and CDR2 SFDVKD come from the germline V gene. The CDR3 has 17 residues. A note on this clone: Its antigen is still unknown.

The chain recombines TRBV24-1 with TRBJ2-5, with 11 bases that match TRBD2. The sample was peripheral blood, taken after recovery from COVID-19. This TCR was recovered from a human donor who had recovered from COVID-19. CDR3: CATSDLTSGVSAETQYF. For the CDR3, the DNA is TGTGCCACCAGTGACCTGACTAGCGGGGTCTCAGCAGAGACCCAGTACTTC.